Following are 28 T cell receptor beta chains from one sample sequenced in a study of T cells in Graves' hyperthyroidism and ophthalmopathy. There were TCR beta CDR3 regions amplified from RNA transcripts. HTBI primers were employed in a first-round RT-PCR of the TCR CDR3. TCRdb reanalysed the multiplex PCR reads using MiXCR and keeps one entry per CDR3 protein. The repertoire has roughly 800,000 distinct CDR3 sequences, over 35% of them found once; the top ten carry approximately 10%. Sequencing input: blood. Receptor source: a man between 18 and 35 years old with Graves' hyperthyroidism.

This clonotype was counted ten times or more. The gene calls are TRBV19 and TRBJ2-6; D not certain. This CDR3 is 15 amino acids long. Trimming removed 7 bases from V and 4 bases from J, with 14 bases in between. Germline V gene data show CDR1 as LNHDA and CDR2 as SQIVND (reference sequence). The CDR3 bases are TGTGCCAGTACCCAACCTCGATCAGGGGCCAACGTCCTGACTTTC. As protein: CASTQPRSGANVLTF.

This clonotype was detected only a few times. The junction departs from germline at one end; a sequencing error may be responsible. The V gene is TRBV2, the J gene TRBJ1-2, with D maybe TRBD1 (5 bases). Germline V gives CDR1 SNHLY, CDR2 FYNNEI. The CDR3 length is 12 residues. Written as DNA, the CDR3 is TGTGCCAGCAGTGACCAGGGAACCCGCTCGGCCTTC. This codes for CASSDQGTRSAF.

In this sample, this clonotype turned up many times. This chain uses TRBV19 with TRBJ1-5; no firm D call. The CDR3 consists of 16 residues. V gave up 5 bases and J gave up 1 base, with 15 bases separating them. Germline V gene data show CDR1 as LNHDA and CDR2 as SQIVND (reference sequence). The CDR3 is CASSFGVALSNQPQHF. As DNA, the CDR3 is TGTGCCAGTAGTTTCGGCGTGGCCCTGAGCAATCAGCCCCAGCATTTT.

The CDR3 DNA reads TGTGCCAGCAGTTTGTCCAGGGGGCTACATCTGGGCGAGCAGTACTTC. Protein: CASSLSRGLHLGEQYF. The J gene is TRBJ2-7, the V gene TRBV27, with 8 bases aligning to TRBD1. Trimming cost V 3 bases and J 6 bases; bases outside gene matches: 13. Germline lookup yields CDR1 MNHEY and CDR2 SMNVEV (reference sequence). This CDR3 region has 16 residues.

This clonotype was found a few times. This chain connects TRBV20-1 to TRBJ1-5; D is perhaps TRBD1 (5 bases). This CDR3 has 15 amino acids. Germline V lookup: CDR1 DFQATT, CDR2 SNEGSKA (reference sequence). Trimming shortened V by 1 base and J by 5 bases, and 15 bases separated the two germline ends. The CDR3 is CSARAGRNVYQPQHF. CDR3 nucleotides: TGCAGTGCTAGAGCGGGGCGAAATGTCTATCAGCCCCAGCATTTT.

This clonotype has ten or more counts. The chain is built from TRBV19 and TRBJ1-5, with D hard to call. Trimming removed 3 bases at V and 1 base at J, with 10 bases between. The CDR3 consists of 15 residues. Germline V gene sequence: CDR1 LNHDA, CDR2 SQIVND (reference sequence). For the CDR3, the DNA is TGTGCCAGTAGTATTGGACTTATGAGCAATCAGCCCCAGCATTTT. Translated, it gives CASSIGLMSNQPQHF.

CDR3 in amino acids: CASSEDRGNTGELFF. Here the CDR3 DNA reads TGCGCCAGCAGCGAGGACAGGGGGAACACCGGGGAGCTGTTTTTT. The chain uses TRBV5-1 and TRBJ2-2; 9 positions agree with TRBD1. The CDR3 consists of 15 residues. Germline lookup yields CDR1 SGHRS and CDR2 YFSETQ. The trim removed 4 bases at V and 1 base at J, leaving 2 bases unmatched.

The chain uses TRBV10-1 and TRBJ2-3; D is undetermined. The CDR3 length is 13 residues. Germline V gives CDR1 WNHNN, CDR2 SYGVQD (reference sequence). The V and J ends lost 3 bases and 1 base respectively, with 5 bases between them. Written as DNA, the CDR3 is TGCGCCAGCAGTGATTTCCGCACAGATACGCAGTATTTT. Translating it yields CASSDFRTDTQYF.

The CDR3 DNA is TGCGCCAGCAGCGAAGCGGGACAGTACTACGAGCAGTACTTC. Translation: CASSEAGQYYEQYF. The genes are TRBV5-1 and TRBJ2-7; D assignment may be TRBD1 or TRBD2 (7 bases each). V was pared by 4 bases and J by 3 bases, with 14 bases between. CDR1 and CDR2 from the germline V gene are SGHRS and YFSETQ. This CDR3 has 14 residues.

The CDR3 loop reads CASSSTGLADEQYF. The CDR3 bases are TGCGCCAGCAGCTCTACGGGACTAGCGGACGAGCAGTACTTC. V usage is TRBV5-1 and J usage is TRBJ2-7; 11 positions agree with TRBD2. Germline loops: CDR1 SGHRS, CDR2 YFSETQ. The junction had 4 bases not matched to a gene; V was cut back by 3 bases and J by 5 bases. The CDR3 is 14 residues long.

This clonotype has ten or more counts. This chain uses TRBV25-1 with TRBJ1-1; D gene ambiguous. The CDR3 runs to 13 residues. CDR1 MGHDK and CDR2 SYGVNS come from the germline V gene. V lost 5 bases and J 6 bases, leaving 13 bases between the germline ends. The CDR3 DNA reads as TGTGCCAGCAGTCCCCCAACGGGCGCTGAAGCTTTCTTT. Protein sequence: CASSPPTGAEAFF.

This chain's CDR3 is CASSQQVGLATDTQYF. CDR3 in DNA: TGTGCCAGCAGCCAGCAGGTCGGACTAGCGACAGATACGCAGTATTTT. The chain uses TRBV7-6 and TRBJ2-3; 9 nucleotides match TRBD2. The CDR3 is 16 amino acids. J gave up 3 bases and V 5 bases, and 9 bases lay outside the gene matches. Germline V lookup: CDR1 SGHVS, CDR2 FNYEAQ.

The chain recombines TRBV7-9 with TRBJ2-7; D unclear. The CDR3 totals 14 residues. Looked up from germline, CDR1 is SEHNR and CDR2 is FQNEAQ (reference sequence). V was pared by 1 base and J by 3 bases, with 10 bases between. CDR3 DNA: TGTGCCAGCAGCTTAGAGACTCGGAACTACGAGCAGTACTTC. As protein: CASSLETRNYEQYF.

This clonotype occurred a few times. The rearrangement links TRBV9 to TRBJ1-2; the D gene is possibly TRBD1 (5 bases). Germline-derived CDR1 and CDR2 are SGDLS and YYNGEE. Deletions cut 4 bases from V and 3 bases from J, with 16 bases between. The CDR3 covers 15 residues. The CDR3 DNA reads TGTGCCAGCAGCCAAGAGAGGGGCGTCTACTATGGCTACACCTTC. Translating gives CASSQERGVYYGYTF.

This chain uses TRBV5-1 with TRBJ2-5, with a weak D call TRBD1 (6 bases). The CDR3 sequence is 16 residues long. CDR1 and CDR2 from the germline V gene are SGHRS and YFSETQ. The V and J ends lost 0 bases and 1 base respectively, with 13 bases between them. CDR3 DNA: TGCGCCAGCAGCTTGGCGGCACAGGGTGTCCAAGAGACCCAGTACTTC. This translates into CASSLAAQGVQETQYF.

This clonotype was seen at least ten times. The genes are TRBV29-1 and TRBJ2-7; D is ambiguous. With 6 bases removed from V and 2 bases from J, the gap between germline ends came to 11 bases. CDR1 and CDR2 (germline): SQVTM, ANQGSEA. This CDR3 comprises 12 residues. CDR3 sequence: CSVRYSAYEQYF. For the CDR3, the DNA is TGCAGCGTGAGGTATTCCGCCTACGAGCAGTACTTC.

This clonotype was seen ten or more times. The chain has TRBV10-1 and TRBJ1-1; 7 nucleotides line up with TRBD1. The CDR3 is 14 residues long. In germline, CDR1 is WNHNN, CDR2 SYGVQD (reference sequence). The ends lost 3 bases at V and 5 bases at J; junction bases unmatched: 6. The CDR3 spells CASSERTGGTEAFF. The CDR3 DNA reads TGCGCCAGCAGTGAAAGGACAGGAGGGACTGAAGCTTTCTTT.

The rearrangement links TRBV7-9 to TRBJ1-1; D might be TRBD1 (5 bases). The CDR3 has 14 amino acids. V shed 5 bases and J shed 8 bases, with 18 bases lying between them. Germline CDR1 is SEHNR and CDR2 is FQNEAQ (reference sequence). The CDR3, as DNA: TGTGCCAGCAGCCTCGGTGGAGGGGCGCGGGAAGCTTTCTTT. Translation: CASSLGGGAREAFF.

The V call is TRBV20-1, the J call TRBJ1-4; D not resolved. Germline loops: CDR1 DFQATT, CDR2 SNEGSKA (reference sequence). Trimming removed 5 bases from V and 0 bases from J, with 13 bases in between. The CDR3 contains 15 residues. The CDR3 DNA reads TGCAGTGCTCTCCCTCTTGATGCAACTAATGAAAAACTGTTTTTT. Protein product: CSALPLDATNEKLFF.

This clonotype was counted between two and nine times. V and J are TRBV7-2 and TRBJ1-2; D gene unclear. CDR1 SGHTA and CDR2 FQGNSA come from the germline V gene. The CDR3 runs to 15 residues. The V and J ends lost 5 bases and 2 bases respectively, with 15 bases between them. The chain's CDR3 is CASSPYEAGNYGYTF. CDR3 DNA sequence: TGTGCCAGCAGCCCCTATGAGGCGGGAAACTATGGCTACACCTTC.

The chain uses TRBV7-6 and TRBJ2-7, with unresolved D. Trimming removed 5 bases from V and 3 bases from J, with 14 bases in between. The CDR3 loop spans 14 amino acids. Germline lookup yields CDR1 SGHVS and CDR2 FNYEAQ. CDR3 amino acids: CASSVYSGGYEQYF. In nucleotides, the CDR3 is TGTGCCAGCAGCGTATACAGTGGTGGCTACGAGCAGTACTTC.

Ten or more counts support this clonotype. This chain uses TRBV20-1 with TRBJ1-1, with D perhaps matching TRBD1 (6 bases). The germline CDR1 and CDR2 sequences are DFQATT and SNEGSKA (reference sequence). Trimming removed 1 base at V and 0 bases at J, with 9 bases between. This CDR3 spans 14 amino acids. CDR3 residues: CSARGGHMNTEAFF. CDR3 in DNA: TGCAGTGCTAGAGGGGGACACATGAACACTGAAGCTTTCTTT.

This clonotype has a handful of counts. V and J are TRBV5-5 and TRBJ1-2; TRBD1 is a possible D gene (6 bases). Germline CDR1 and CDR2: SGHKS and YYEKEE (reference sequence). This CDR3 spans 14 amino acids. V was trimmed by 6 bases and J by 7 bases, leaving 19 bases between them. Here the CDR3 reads CASTLSHRVGGYTF. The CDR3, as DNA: TGTGCCAGCACCCTCTCCCACAGGGTAGGTGGCTACACCTTC.

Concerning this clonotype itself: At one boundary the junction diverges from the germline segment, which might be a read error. The CDR3 sequence: CSVEGEGNEQYF. The CDR3, as DNA: TGCAGCGTAGAAGGGGAGGGGAACGAGCAGTACTTC. V and J are TRBV29-1 and TRBJ2-7, with 7 bases that match TRBD2. The CDR3 length is 12 residues. The germline V gene encodes CDR1 SQVTM and CDR2 ANQGSEA.

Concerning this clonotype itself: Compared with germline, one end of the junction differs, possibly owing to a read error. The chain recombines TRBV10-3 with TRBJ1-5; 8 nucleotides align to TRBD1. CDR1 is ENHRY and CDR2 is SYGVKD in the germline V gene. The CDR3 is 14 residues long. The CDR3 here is CASSGDRLNQPQHF. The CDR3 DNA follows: TGTGCCAGCAGTGGGGACAGGCTCAATCAGCCCCAGCATTTT.

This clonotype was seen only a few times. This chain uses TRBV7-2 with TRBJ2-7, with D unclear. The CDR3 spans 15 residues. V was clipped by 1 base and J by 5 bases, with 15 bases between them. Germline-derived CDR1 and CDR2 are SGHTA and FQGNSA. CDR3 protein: CASSLGSRVAHEQYF. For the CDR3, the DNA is TGTGCCAGCAGCTTAGGATCCCGGGTAGCCCACGAGCAGTACTTC.

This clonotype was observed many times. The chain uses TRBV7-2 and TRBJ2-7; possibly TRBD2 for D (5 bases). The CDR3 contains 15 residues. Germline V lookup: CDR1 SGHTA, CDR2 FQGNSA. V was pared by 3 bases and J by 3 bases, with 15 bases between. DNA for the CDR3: TGTGCCAGCAGCTTGACTGCGGGCTTAAGCTACGAGCAGTACTTC. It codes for CASSLTAGLSYEQYF. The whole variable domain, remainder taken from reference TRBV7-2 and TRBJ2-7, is GAGVSQSPSNKVTEKGKDVELRCDPISGHTALYWYRQSLGQGLEFLIYFQGNSAPDKSGLPSDRFSAERTGGSVSTLTIQRTQQEDSAVYLCASSLTAGLSYEQYFGPGTRLTVT.

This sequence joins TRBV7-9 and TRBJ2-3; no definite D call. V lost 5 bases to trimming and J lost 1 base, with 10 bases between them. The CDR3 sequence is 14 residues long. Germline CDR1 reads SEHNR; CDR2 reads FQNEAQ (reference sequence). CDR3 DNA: TGTGCCAGCAGCCTCTCTATCGGCACAGATACGCAGTATTTT. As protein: CASSLSIGTDTQYF.